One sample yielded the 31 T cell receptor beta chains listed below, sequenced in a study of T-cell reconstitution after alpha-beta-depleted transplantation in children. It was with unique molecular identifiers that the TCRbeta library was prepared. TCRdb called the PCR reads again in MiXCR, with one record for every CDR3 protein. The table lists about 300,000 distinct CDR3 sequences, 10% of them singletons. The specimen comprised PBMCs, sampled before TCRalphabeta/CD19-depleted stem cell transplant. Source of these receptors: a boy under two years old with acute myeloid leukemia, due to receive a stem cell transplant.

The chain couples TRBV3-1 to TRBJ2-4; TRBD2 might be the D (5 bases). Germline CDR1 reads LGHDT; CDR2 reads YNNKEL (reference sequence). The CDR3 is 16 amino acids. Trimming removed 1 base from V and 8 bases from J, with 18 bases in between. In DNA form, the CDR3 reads TGTGCCAGCAGCCAAGCGGCGGTACTAGAGAGGGACATTCAGTACTTC. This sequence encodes CASSQAAVLERDIQYF.

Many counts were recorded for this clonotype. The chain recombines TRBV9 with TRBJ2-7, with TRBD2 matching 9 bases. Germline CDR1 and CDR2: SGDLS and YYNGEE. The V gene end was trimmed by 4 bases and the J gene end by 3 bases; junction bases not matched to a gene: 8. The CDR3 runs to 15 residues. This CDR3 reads CASSRGGATNYEQYF. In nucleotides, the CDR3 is TGTGCCAGCAGCCGCGGGGGGGCAACGAACTACGAGCAGTACTTC.

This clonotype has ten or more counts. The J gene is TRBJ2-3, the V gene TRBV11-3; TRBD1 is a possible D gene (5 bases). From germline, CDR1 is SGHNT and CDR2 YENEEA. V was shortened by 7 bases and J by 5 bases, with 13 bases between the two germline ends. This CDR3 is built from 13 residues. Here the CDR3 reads CASTPTEKDTQYF. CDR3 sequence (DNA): TGTGCCAGCACCCCGACAGAGAAAGATACGCAGTATTTT. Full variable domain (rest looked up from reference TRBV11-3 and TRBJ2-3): EAGVVQSPRYKIIEKKQPVAFWCNPISGHNTLYWYLQNLGQGPELLIRYENEEAVDDSQLPKDRFSAERLKGVDSTLKIQPAELGDSAVYLCASTPTEKDTQYFGPGTRLTVL.

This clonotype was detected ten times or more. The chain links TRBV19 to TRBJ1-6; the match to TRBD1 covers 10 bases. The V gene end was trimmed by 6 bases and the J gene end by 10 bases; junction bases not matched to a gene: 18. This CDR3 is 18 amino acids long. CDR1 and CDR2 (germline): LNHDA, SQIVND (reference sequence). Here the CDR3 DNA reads TGTGCCAGTAGACCGGGACAGGGGAGAGGGATTCGTTGGTCACCCCTCCACTTT. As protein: CASRPGQGRGIRWSPLHF.

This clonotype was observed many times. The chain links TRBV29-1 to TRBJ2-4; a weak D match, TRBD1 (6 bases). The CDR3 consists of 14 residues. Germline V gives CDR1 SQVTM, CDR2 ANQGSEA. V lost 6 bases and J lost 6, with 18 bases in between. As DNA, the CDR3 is TGCAGCGTGGCCCCTCAGGGGAACCCAAACATTCAGTACTTC. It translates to CSVAPQGNPNIQYF.

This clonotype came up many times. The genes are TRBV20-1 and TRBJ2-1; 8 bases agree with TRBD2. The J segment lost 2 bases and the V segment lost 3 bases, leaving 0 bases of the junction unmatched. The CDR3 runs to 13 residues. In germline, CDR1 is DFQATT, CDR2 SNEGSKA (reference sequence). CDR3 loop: CSASGGAYNEQFF. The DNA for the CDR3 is TGCAGTGCTAGCGGGGGGGCCTACAATGAGCAGTTCTTC.

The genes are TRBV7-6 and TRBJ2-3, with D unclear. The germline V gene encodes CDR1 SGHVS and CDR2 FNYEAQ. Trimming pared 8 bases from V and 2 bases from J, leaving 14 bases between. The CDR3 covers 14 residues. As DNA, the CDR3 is TGTGCCAGCCAATCACGCCCCACCACAGATACGCAGTATTTT. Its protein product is CASQSRPTTDTQYF.

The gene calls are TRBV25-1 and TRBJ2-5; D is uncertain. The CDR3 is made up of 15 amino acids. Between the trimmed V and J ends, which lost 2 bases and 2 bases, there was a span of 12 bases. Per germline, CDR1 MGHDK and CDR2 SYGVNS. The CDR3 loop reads CASSEAAETQETQYF. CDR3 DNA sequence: TGTGCCAGCAGTGAAGCGGCAGAGACACAAGAGACCCAGTACTTC.

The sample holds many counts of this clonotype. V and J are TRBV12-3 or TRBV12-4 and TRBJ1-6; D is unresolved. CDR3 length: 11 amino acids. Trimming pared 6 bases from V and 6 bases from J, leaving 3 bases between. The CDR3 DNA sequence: TGTGCCAGCAGCCTTAATTCACCCCTCCACTTT. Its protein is CASSLNSPLHF.

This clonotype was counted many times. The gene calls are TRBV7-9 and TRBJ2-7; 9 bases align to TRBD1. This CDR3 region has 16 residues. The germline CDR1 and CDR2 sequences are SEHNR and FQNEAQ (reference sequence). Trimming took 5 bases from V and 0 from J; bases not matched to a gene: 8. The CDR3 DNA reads TGTGCCAGCAGCCCCCGACAGGGGGGTCCCTCCTACGAGCAGTACTTC. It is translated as CASSPRQGGPSYEQYF. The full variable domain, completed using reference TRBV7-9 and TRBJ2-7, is DTGVSQNPRHKITKRGQNVTFRCDPISEHNRLYWYRQTLGQGPEFLTYFQNEAQLEKSRLLSDRFSAERPKGSFSTLEIQRTEQGDSAMYLCASSPRQGGPSYEQYFGPGTRLTVT.

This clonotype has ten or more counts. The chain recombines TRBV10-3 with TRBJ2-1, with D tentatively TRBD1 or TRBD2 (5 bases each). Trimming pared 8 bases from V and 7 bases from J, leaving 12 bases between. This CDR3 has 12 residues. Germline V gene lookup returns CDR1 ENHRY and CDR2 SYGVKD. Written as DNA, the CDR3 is TGTGCCATCCAAAGGGACGATAATGAGCAGTTCTTC. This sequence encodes CAIQRDDNEQFF.

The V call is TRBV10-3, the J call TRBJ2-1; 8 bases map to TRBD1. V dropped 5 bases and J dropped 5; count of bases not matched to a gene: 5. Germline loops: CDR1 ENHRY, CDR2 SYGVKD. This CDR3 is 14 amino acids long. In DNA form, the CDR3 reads TGTGCCATCAGTCCCAGGGGGCTCGACAATGAGCAGTTCTTC. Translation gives CAISPRGLDNEQFF.

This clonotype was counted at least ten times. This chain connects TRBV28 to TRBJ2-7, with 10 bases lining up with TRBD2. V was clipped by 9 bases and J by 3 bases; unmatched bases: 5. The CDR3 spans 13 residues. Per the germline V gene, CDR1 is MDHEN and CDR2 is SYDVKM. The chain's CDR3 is CASSGTSDYEQYF. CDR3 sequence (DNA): TGTGCCAGTTCCGGGACTAGCGACTACGAGCAGTACTTC.

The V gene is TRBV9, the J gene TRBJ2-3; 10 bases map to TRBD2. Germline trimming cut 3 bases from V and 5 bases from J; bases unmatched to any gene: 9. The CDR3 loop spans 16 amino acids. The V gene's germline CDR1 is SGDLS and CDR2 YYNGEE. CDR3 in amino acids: CASSEKAGGPGDTQYF. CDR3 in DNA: TGTGCCAGCAGCGAAAAAGCGGGGGGGCCCGGAGATACGCAGTATTTT.

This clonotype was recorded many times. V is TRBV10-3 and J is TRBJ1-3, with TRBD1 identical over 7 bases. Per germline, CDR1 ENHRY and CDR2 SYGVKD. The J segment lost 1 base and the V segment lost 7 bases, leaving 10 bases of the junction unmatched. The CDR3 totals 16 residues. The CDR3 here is CAIKPRDRVSGNTIYF. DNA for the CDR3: TGTGCCATCAAGCCCAGGGACAGAGTTTCTGGAAACACCATATATTTT.

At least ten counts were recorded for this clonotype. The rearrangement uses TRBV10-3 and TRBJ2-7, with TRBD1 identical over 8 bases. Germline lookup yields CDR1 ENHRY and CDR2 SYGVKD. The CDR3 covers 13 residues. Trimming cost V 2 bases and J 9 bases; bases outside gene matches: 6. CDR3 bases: TGTGCCATCAGTGAGATGGGACAGGTTGGGCAGTACTTC. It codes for CAISEMGQVGQYF.

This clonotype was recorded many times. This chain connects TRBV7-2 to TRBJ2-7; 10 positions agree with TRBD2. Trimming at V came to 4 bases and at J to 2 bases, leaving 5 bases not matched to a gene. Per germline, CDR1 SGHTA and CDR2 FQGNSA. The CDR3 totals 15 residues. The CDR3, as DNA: TGTGCCAGCAGCTGGGAACTAGCGGGAACCTACGAGCAGTACTTC. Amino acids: CASSWELAGTYEQYF. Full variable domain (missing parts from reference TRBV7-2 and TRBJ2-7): GAGVSQSPSNKVTEKGKDVELRCDPISGHTALYWYRQSLGQGLEFLIYFQGNSAPDKSGLPSDRFSAERTGGSVSTLTIQRTQQEDSAVYLCASSWELAGTYEQYFGPGTRLTVT.

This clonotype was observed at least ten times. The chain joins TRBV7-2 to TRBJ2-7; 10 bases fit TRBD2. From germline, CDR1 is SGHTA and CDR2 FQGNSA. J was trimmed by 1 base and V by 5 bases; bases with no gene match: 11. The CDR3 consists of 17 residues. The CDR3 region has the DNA TGTGCCAGCAGCCTTCGCCCGGGACTAGCGTTTTCCTACGAGCAGTACTTC. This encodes CASSLRPGLAFSYEQYF.

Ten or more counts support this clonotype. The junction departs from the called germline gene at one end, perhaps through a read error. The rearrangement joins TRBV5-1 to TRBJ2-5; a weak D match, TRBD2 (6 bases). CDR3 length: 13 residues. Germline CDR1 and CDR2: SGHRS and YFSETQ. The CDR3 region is CASSFSGGETQYF. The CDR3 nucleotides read TGTGCCAGCAGCTTTAGCGGAGGGGAGACCCAGTACTTC.

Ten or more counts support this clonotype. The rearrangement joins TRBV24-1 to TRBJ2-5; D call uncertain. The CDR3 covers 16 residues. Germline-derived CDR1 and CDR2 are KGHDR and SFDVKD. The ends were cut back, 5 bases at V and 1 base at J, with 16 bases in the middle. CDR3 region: CATSGPAYPGQETQYF. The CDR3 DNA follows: TGTGCCACCAGTGGACCCGCATATCCAGGCCAAGAGACCCAGTACTTC.

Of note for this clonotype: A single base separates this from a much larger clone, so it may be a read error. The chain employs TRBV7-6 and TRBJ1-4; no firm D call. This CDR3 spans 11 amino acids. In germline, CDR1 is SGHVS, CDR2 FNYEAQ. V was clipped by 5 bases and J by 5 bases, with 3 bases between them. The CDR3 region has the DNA TGTGCCAGCAGCGCGAATGAAAAACTGTTTTTT. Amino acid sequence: CASSANEKLFF.

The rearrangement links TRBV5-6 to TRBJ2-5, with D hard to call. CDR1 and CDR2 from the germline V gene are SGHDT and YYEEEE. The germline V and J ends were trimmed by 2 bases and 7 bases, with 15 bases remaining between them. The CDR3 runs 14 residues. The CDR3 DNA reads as TGTGCCAGCAGCTTACCGTCAGTTCCAGGGACCCAGTACTTC. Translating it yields CASSLPSVPGTQYF.

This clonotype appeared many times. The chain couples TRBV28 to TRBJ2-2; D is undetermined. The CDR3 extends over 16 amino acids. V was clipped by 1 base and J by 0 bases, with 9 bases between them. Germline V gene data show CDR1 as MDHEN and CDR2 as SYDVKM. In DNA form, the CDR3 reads TGTGCCAGCAGTTTATCTGGCTTTCCGAACACCGGGGAGCTGTTTTTT. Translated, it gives CASSLSGFPNTGELFF.

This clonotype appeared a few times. The chain's CDR3 is CASRTTASNQPQHF. CDR3 in DNA: TGTGCCAGCAGAACGACCGCTTCCAATCAGCCCCAGCATTTT. This rearrangement joins TRBV6-5 to TRBJ1-5; unclear D gene. CDR3 length: 14 residues. Looked up from germline, CDR1 is MNHEY and CDR2 is SVGAGI. Trimming removed 6 bases from V and 3 bases from J, with 12 bases in between.

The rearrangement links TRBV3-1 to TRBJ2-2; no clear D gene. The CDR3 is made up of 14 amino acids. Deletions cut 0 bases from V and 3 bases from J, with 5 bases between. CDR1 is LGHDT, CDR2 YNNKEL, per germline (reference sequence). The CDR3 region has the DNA TGTGCCAGCAGCCAAGACCACTACACCGGGGAGCTGTTTTTT. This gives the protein CASSQDHYTGELFF. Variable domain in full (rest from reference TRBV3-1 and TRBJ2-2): DTAVSQTPKYLVTQMGNDKSIKCEQNLGHDTMYWYKQDSKKFLKIMFSYNNKELIINETVPNRFSPKSPDKAHLNLHINSLELGDSAVYFCASSQDHYTGELFFGEGSRLTVL.

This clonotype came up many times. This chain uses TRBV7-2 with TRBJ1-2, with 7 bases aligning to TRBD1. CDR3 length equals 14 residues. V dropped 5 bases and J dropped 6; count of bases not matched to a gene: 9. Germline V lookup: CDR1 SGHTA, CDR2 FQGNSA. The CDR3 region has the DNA TGTGCCAGCAGCCTGACAGGGAAGGATGATGGCTACACCTTC. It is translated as CASSLTGKDDGYTF. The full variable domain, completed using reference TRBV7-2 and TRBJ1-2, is GAGVSQSPSNKVTEKGKDVELRCDPISGHTALYWYRQSLGQGLEFLIYFQGNSAPDKSGLPSDRFSAERTGGSVSTLTIQRTQQEDSAVYLCASSLTGKDDGYTFGSGTRLTVV.

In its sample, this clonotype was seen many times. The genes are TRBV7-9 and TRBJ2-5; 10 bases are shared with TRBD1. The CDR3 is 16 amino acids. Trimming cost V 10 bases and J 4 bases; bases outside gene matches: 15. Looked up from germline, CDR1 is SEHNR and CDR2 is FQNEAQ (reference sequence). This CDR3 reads CAIPARDRGEGETQYF. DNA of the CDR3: TGTGCCATCCCGGCCCGGGACAGGGGAGAGGGAGAGACCCAGTACTTC. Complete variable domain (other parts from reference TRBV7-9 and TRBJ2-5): DTGVSQNPRHKITKRGQNVTFRCDPISEHNRLYWYRQTLGQGPEFLTYFQNEAQLEKSRLLSDRFSAERPKGSFSTLEIQRTEQGDSAMYLCAIPARDRGEGETQYFGPGTRLLVL.

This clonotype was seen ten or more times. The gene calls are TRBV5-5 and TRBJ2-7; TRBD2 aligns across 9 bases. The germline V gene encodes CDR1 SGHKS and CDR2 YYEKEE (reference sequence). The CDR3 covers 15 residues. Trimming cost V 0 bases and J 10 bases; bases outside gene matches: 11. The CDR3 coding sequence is TGTGCCAGCAGCTTGGGCCCTAGCGGGATCCCCGATCAGTACTTC. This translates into CASSLGPSGIPDQYF.

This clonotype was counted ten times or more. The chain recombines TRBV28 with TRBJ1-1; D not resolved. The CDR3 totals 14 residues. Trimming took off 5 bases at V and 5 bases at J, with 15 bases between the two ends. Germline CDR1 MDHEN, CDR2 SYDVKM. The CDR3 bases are TGTGCCAGCAGTGTCACCTGGACGGGAACTGAAGCTTTCTTT. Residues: CASSVTWTGTEAFF.

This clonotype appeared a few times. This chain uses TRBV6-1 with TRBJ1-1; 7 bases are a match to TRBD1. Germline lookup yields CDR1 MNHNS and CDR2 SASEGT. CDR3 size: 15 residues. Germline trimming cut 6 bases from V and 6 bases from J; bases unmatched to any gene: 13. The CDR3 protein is CASSLVPGGRAEAFF. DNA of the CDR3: TGTGCCAGCAGCCTCGTACCAGGGGGTAGGGCTGAAGCTTTCTTT.

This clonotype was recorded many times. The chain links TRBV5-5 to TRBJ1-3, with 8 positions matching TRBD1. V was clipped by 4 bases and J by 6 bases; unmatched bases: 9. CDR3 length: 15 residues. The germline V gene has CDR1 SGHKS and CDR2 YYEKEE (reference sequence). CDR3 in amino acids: CASSTIPGGENTIYF. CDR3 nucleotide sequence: TGTGCCAGCAGCACGATCCCAGGGGGCGAAAACACCATATATTTT.